This passage covers 20 T cell receptor beta chains from one sample sequenced in a study of cytomegalovirus exposure and HLA in healthy donors. With 60 Vbeta and 13 Jbeta primers, the PCR was carried out. Profiling relied on immunoSEQ multiplex PCR, and the TCRdb table lists in-frame clones only, not all of them. Of 180,000 or so clones in the sample, less than 90% are singletons; the top ten hold 4.5%. Sequences were obtained from PBMCs. The receptor set was obtained from a woman aged 45-60 years in good health and CMV-seropositive.

The V gene is TRBV18, the J gene TRBJ2-6, with TRBD1 matching over 8 bases. There are 18 residues in the CDR3. The germline V gene encodes CDR1 KGHSH and CDR2 LQKENI. Losses at the gene ends were 4 bases for V and 1 base for J; bases not matched to a gene: 9. The CDR3 DNA follows: TGTGCCAGCTCACTAGGACAGGGTTTATCGTCTGGGGCCAACGTCCTGACTTTC. Translated: CASSLGQGLSSGANVLTF. Looking up the rest from reference TRBV18 and TRBJ2-6 gives the full variable domain: NAGVMQNPRHLVRRRGQEARLRCSPMKGHSHVYWYRQLPEEGLKFMVYLQKENIIDESGMPKERFSAEFPKEGPSILRIQQVVRGDSAAYFCASSLGQGLSSGANVLTFGAGSRLTVL.

With respect to this clone: Relative to the germline gene, one junction end is altered; a read error may explain this. The chain couples TRBV7-7 to TRBJ2-1; 8 nucleotides match TRBD1. This CDR3 is 13 amino acids long. Germline V CDR1 and CDR2: SSHAT, FNYEAQ (reference sequence). The CDR3 spells CASSQTGANEQFF. CDR3 coding DNA: TGTGCTAGCAGCCAGACAGGGGCAAATGAGCAGTTCTTC.

The chain couples TRBV7-2 to TRBJ2-2, with TRBD2 matching over 7 bases. Germline CDR1 and CDR2: SGHTA and FQGNSA. Trimming cost V 0 bases and J 7 bases; bases outside gene matches: 5. The CDR3 covers 15 residues. CDR3 in amino acids: CASSLAKAGVGELFF. The CDR3, as DNA: TGTGCCAGCAGCTTAGCAAAGGCGGGGGTCGGGGAGCTGTTTTTT.

The chain links TRBV9 to TRBJ1-5; D is perhaps TRBD1 (6 bases). CDR1 and CDR2 (germline): SGDLS, YYNGEE. Trimming pared 4 bases from V and 7 bases from J, leaving 15 bases between. The CDR3 runs to 14 residues. In nucleotides, the CDR3 is TGTGCCAGCAGCTCACAGGGTTCTGGGCAGCCCCAGCATTTT. It specifies CASSSQGSGQPQHF. The full variable domain, rest sourced from reference TRBV9 and TRBJ1-5, is DSGVTQTPKHLITATGQRVTLRCSPRSGDLSVYWYQQSLDQGLQFLIQYYNGEERAKGNILERFSAQQFPDLHSELNLSSLELGDSALYFCASSSQGSGQPQHFGDGTRLSIL.

The count of this clone is one. The chain couples TRBV7-9 to TRBJ2-3, with 7 positions matching TRBD1. Germline CDR1 SEHNR, CDR2 FQNEAQ (reference sequence). Trimming cost V 5 bases and J 0 bases; bases outside gene matches: 5. The CDR3 sequence is 15 residues long. As DNA, the CDR3 is TGTGCCAGCAGCCCCGGGACAGCTAGCACAGATACGCAGTATTTT. Encoded protein: CASSPGTASTDTQYF.

V gene TRBV5-1 combines with J gene TRBJ1-1; the D gene is possibly TRBD1 (5 bases). CDR1 and CDR2 (germline): SGHRS, YFSETQ. The V and J ends lost 0 bases and 1 base respectively, with 10 bases between them. This CDR3 region has 15 residues. CDR3 nucleotide sequence: TGCGCCAGCAGCTTGGTTCTGGGGCCGAACACTGAAGCTTTCTTT. Protein sequence: CASSLVLGPNTEAFF.

The rearrangement links TRBV5-4 to TRBJ1-1; D gene unclear. The germline gives CDR1 SGHNT, CDR2 YYREEE (reference sequence). V lost 1 base and J 2 bases, leaving 12 bases between the germline ends. The CDR3 totals 15 residues. CDR3 sequence: CASSLSGVVNTEAFF. CDR3 DNA sequence: TGTGCCAGCAGCTTGTCCGGGGTCGTTAACACTGAAGCTTTCTTT.

This clone was seen more than once but under ten times. This rearrangement joins TRBV10-3 to TRBJ1-3, with D perhaps matching TRBD1 (6 bases). Germline V lookup: CDR1 ENHRY, CDR2 SYGVKD. The CDR3 covers 17 residues. V was cut by 6 bases and J by 2 bases, with 20 bases left in between. The CDR3 reads CAISQGTPRGTGNTIYF. For the CDR3, the DNA is TGTGCCATCAGCCAGGGGACACCCCGAGGCACTGGAAACACCATATATTTT.

The sample holds a few counts of this clone. The chain combines TRBV5-1 with TRBJ2-3, with a weak D call TRBD2 (6 bases). Trimming removed 3 bases from V and 2 bases from J, with 10 bases in between. The CDR3 runs 14 residues. CDR1 and CDR2 (germline): SGHRS, YFSETQ. In nucleotides, the CDR3 is TGCGCCAGCAGCTCGGAGGGCCCCACAGATACGCAGTATTTT. It codes for CASSSEGPTDTQYF. The full variable domain, with the rest looked up from reference TRBV5-1 and TRBJ2-3, is KAGVTQTPRYLIKTRGQQVTLSCSPISGHRSVSWYQQTPGQGLQFLFEYFSETQRNKGNFPGRFSGRQFSNSRSEMNVSTLELGDSALYLCASSSEGPTDTQYFGPGTRLTVL.

The chain uses TRBV6-5 and TRBJ2-7; TRBD1 is a possible D gene (6 bases). The germline V gene encodes CDR1 MNHEY and CDR2 SVGAGI. Trimming removed 5 bases at V and 3 bases at J, with 11 bases between. The CDR3 consists of 13 residues. The chain's CDR3 is CASSRTGIYEQYF. For the CDR3, the DNA is TGTGCCAGCAGTCGAACAGGGATCTACGAGCAGTACTTC.

V usage is TRBV7-9 and J usage is TRBJ2-3; 7 bases are a match to TRBD1. The CDR3 sequence is 16 residues long. After removal of 1 base from V and 4 bases from J, the junction contained 8 bases not matched to a gene. Germline lookup yields CDR1 SEHNR and CDR2 FQNEAQ (reference sequence). CDR3 sequence (DNA): TGTGCCAGCAGCTTAGGGTCATGGGGGACAGCAGATACGCAGTATTTT. It codes for CASSLGSWGTADTQYF.

Here the CDR3 reads CASSPEGSGRIQETQYF. CDR3 coding DNA: TGTGCCAGTAGTCCAGAGGGCAGCGGGAGGATTCAAGAGACCCAGTACTTC. The V and J genes are TRBV19 and TRBJ2-5, with 9 bases fitting TRBD2. The CDR3 runs 17 residues. Germline trimming cut 5 bases from V and 2 bases from J; bases unmatched to any gene: 12. From germline, CDR1 is LNHDA and CDR2 SQIVND (reference sequence).

V usage is TRBV7-2 and J usage is TRBJ2-7; 12 bases match TRBD1. CDR3 length equals 16 residues. The germline V gene encodes CDR1 SGHTA and CDR2 FQGNSA. V gave up 4 bases and J gave up 6 bases; unmatched junction bases: 10. CDR3 sequence: CASSYPSGTGGIEQYF. CDR3 DNA: TGTGCCAGCAGCTACCCCTCCGGGACAGGGGGCATCGAGCAGTACTTC.

Concerning this clone itself: An end of the junction differs from the germline gene, which may be a read error. The CDR3 here is CASSEPQVLDF. The CDR3 DNA sequence: TGTGCCAGCAGTGAACCCCAGGTCTTAGATTTT. The rearrangement joins TRBV6-1 to TRBJ2-3, with D unclear. Germline V gene data show CDR1 as MNHNS and CDR2 as SASEGT. The CDR3 spans 11 residues.

This rearrangement joins TRBV11-3 to TRBJ2-3; D call uncertain. This CDR3 region has 12 residues. Trimming cost V 5 bases and J 6 bases, with 9 bases left between them. CDR1 is SGHNT and CDR2 is YENEEA in the germline V gene. CDR3 loop: CASSRARDTQYF. The CDR3 DNA reads as TGTGCCAGCAGCCGAGCACGGGATACGCAGTATTTT.

The chain uses TRBV4-1 and TRBJ1-5, with D tentatively TRBD1 (6 bases). CDR3 length: 15 residues. V lost 5 bases and J lost 0, with 11 bases in between. Germline assignment: CDR1 MGHRA and CDR2 YSYEKL. This CDR3 reads CASSARGASNQPQHF. The DNA for the CDR3 is TGCGCCAGCAGCGCACGGGGGGCTAGCAATCAGCCCCAGCATTTT.

CDR3 sequence (DNA): TGTGCCAGCAGCGGGACAGGGTCGGGGGCCAACGTCCTGACTTTC. The encoded protein is CASSGTGSGANVLTF. This chain joins TRBV21-1 and TRBJ2-6; the table's D call of TRBD1 was not tested on the DNA. TRBV21-1 is assigned pseudogene status. CDR3 length: 15 amino acids.

The genes are TRBV10-3 and TRBJ2-1; no reliable D call. Germline V gives CDR1 ENHRY, CDR2 SYGVKD. The CDR3 has 13 residues. Trimming removed 4 bases at V and 8 bases at J, with 12 bases between. Written as DNA, the CDR3 is TGTGCCATCAGTGTAACCGCGGTGGATGAGCAGTTCTTC. It encodes CAISVTAVDEQFF.

This clone showed up just once. This chain uses TRBV6-1 with TRBJ1-6; TRBD1 agrees at 7 bases. The CDR3 loop spans 14 amino acids. Trimming removed 4 bases from V and 4 bases from J; junction bases left unmatched: 1. Germline V CDR1 and CDR2: MNHNS, SASEGT. The chain's CDR3 is CASSGGQYNSPLHF. The CDR3 DNA follows: TGTGCCAGCAGTGGGGGACAGTATAATTCACCCCTCCACTTT.

This clone appeared a few times. The gene calls are TRBV29-1 and TRBJ2-3, with 10 bases matching TRBD2. The germline V gene encodes CDR1 SQVTM and CDR2 ANQGSEA. V lost 2 bases to trimming and J lost 7 bases; unmatched junction nucleotides: 9. The CDR3 is 15 amino acids. This CDR3 reads CSVESPSGGRYTQYF. CDR3 DNA sequence: TGCAGCGTTGAATCCCCTAGCGGGGGCCGATATACGCAGTATTTT.